Listed here are 32 T cell receptor beta chains from one sample, sequenced in a study of blood T cell repertoires in COVID-19. Libraries were prepared by immunoSEQ multiplex PCR; TCRdb keeps only in-frame clonotypes and omits some of them. This sample yields about 22,000 clones, of which 83% are seen a single time; 48% belongs to the top ten. The sequencing input was peripheral blood. All receptors come from a man between 65 and 80 years old with acute or convalescent COVID-19.

The V and J genes are TRBV18 and TRBJ1-3; no reliable D call. The CDR3 is 18 amino acids. Trimming removed 2 bases from V and 0 bases from J, with 17 bases in between. CDR1 KGHSH and CDR2 LQKENI come from the germline V gene. CDR3 sequence: CASSPRGPQPDSGNTIYF. The DNA for the CDR3 is TGTGCCAGCTCACCAAGAGGGCCTCAACCCGACTCTGGAAACACCATATATTTT.

This chain connects TRBV11-2 to TRBJ1-1; 9 positions agree with TRBD1. Germline-derived CDR1 and CDR2 are SGHAT and FQNNGV. Losses at the gene ends were 0 bases for V and 5 bases for J; bases not matched to a gene: 4. This CDR3 region has 15 residues. Here the CDR3 DNA reads TGTGCCAGCAGCTTAGAGGGACAGGGTGTAACTGAAGCTTTCTTT. It yields the protein CASSLEGQGVTEAFF.

This chain joins TRBV24-1 and TRBJ2-1; 9 bases match TRBD2. The length of the CDR3 is 18 residues. Looked up from germline, CDR1 is KGHDR and CDR2 is SFDVKD. The ends lost 4 bases at V and 6 bases at J; junction bases unmatched: 15. The CDR3 reads CATSDPGLAEGLGNEQFF. In DNA, the CDR3 is TGTGCCACCAGTGACCCGGGACTAGCTGAGGGTTTAGGCAATGAGCAGTTCTTC.

J is TRBJ2-1 and V is TRBV4-2, with D possibly TRBD2 on 5 matching bases. V lost 1 base to trimming and J lost 2 bases, with 12 bases between them. Germline CDR1 reads LGHNA; CDR2 reads YNFKEQ. This CDR3 comprises 16 residues. The CDR3 DNA reads as TGTGCCAGCAGCCAAGCCGGGGAGCCCCCCTACAATGAGCAGTTCTTC. As protein: CASSQAGEPPYNEQFF.

The chain couples TRBV29-1 to TRBJ1-1, with TRBD1 as a possible D gene (5 bases). The CDR3 runs to 13 residues. Trimming removed 3 bases from V and 5 bases from J, with 13 bases in between. The germline V gene has CDR1 SQVTM and CDR2 ANQGSEA. Written as DNA, the CDR3 is TGCAGCGTTGATCCCAGCGGGGGAACTGAAGCTTTCTTT. Its protein product is CSVDPSGGTEAFF.

This chain's CDR3 is CSVEKGQGAEAFF. The CDR3 DNA follows: TGCAGCGTTGAAAAAGGACAGGGCGCTGAAGCTTTCTTT. The chain has TRBV29-1 and TRBJ1-1, with 8 bases lining up with TRBD1. V lost 2 bases to trimming and J lost 6 bases; unmatched junction nucleotides: 5. Looked up from germline, CDR1 is SQVTM and CDR2 is ANQGSEA. The CDR3 contains 13 residues. Together with reference TRBV29-1 and TRBJ1-1, the CDR3 gives the full variable domain: SAVISQKPSRDICQRGTSLTIQCQVDSQVTMMFWYRQQPGQSLTLIATANQGSEATYESGFVIDKFPISRPNLTFSTLTVSNMSPEDSSIYLCSVEKGQGAEAFFGQGTRLTVV.

V usage is TRBV9 and J usage is TRBJ2-3, with TRBD2 matching over 7 bases. Germline V gives CDR1 SGDLS, CDR2 YYNGEE. The J segment lost 2 bases and the V segment lost 4 bases, leaving 10 bases of the junction unmatched. The CDR3 extends over 16 amino acids. The CDR3 coding sequence is TGTGCCAGCAGCCGGGGGGACCCTTCAAACACAGATACGCAGTATTTT. Translated: CASSRGDPSNTDTQYF.

The chain uses TRBV9 and TRBJ2-3; 15 nucleotides match TRBD2. Per germline, CDR1 SGDLS and CDR2 YYNGEE. This CDR3 has 18 residues. With 3 bases clipped from V and 3 bases from J, the junction kept 8 bases outside the gene matches. CDR3 DNA sequence: TGTGCCAGCAGCGCAAGGACTAGCGGGGGGGCCAGGACAGATACGCAGTATTTT. Translation gives CASSARTSGGARTDTQYF. The full variable domain, in which reference TRBV9 and TRBJ2-3 provide the parts outside the CDR3, is DSGVTQTPKHLITATGQRVTLRCSPRSGDLSVYWYQQSLDQGLQFLIQYYNGEERAKGNILERFSAQQFPDLHSELNLSSLELGDSALYFCASSARTSGGARTDTQYFGPGTRLTVL.

V is TRBV7-6 and J is TRBJ2-2, with D possibly matching TRBD2 (5 bases). The germline gives CDR1 SGHVS, CDR2 FNYEAQ. The V gene lost 4 bases and the J gene lost 1 base, with 10 bases spanning the gap. The CDR3 runs 15 residues. CDR3 region: CASSSLGLNTGELFF. CDR3 bases: TGTGCCAGCAGCTCCTTAGGACTGAACACCGGGGAGCTGTTTTTT.

The chain uses TRBV5-6 and TRBJ2-7, with a possible D match to TRBD2 (6 bases). The CDR3 loop spans 13 amino acids. Trimming took 6 bases from V and 6 from J, leaving 16 bases between them. Germline CDR1 SGHDT, CDR2 YYEEEE. CDR3 sequence (DNA): TGTGCCAGCATCATTGGAGGAGGGGTCGAGCAGTACTTC. Its protein product is CASIIGGGVEQYF.

This clone was picked up a small number of times. The V and J genes are TRBV18 and TRBJ1-1; no definite D call. The germline gives CDR1 KGHSH, CDR2 LQKENI. Trimming removed 3 bases from V and 3 bases from J, with 8 bases in between. The CDR3 is made up of 13 amino acids. In DNA, the CDR3 is TGTGCCAGCTCACCCTCCCGAGACACTGAAGCTTTCTTT. Protein: CASSPSRDTEAFF. The full variable domain, rest sourced from reference TRBV18 and TRBJ1-1, is NAGVMQNPRHLVRRRGQEARLRCSPMKGHSHVYWYRQLPEEGLKFMVYLQKENIIDESGMPKERFSAEFPKEGPSILRIQQVVRGDSAAYFCASSPSRDTEAFFGQGTRLTVV.

This chain connects TRBV25-1 to TRBJ2-1, with 7 bases fitting TRBD2. CDR3 length: 13 residues. The ends lost 5 bases at V and 4 bases at J; junction bases unmatched: 2. Germline CDR1 MGHDK, CDR2 SYGVNS. CDR3 DNA sequence: TGTGCCAGCAGTCGAGCGGGGTACAATGAGCAGTTCTTC. Translation: CASSRAGYNEQFF.

V and J are TRBV27 and TRBJ1-1; 8 nucleotides line up with TRBD1. J gave up 0 bases and V 6 bases, and 12 bases lay outside the gene matches. The CDR3 sequence is 17 residues long. Looked up from germline, CDR1 is MNHEY and CDR2 is SMNVEV (reference sequence). Written as DNA, the CDR3 is TGTGCCAGCAGGTCTCGACAGGGGAACTCCCTGAACACTGAAGCTTTCTTT. It is translated as CASRSRQGNSLNTEAFF.

The J gene is TRBJ1-4, the V gene TRBV18; TRBD1 matches 7 bases. There are 16 residues in the CDR3. V was clipped by 1 base and J by 9 bases; unmatched bases: 11. Germline CDR1 and CDR2: KGHSH and LQKENI. As DNA, the CDR3 is TGTGCCAGCTCACCACAGGGGGCCGGGGCCCTGAAAAAACTGTTTTTT. Translation gives CASSPQGAGALKKLFF.

The V call is TRBV19, the J call TRBJ2-4; 7 bases agree with TRBD1. The trim removed 5 bases at V and 6 bases at J, leaving 13 bases unmatched. The germline V gene encodes CDR1 LNHDA and CDR2 SQIVND (reference sequence). CDR3 size: 16 residues. CDR3 in amino acids: CASSAQEGARGNIQYF. The CDR3 DNA reads TGTGCCAGTAGTGCCCAAGAGGGGGCCCGGGGAAACATTCAGTACTTC.

The V and J genes are TRBV3-1 (or the pseudogene TRBV3-2) and TRBJ2-1; TRBD2 might be the D (5 bases). This CDR3 comprises 13 residues. CDR1 is LGHDT, CDR2 YNNKEL, per germline (reference sequence). Trimming pared 0 bases from V and 12 bases from J, leaving 12 bases between. DNA for the CDR3: TGTGCCAGCAGCCAAGATTGGGCGGCGGGGCAGTTCTTC. This gives the protein CASSQDWAAGQFF.

J is TRBJ1-1 and V is TRBV27, with TRBD1 matching 9 bases. The germline V gene has CDR1 MNHEY and CDR2 SMNVEV (reference sequence). V trimming: 2 bases; J trimming: 4 bases; junction bases outside the gene matches: 11. The CDR3 contains 17 residues. The CDR3: CASSLRQGGIQGTEAFF. The CDR3 DNA reads as TGTGCCAGCAGTTTACGACAGGGGGGCATTCAAGGCACTGAAGCTTTCTTT.

This clone was detected once. V is TRBV19 and J is TRBJ1-3, with D hard to call. V was shortened by 5 bases and J by 4 bases, with 6 bases between the two germline ends. The CDR3 runs 12 residues. Germline loops: CDR1 LNHDA, CDR2 SQIVND (reference sequence). CDR3 amino acids: CASSSQGNTIYF. The CDR3 nucleotides read TGTGCCAGTAGTTCACAAGGAAACACCATATATTTT.

The chain carries TRBV5-5 and TRBJ2-3; D is perhaps TRBD2 (5 bases). This CDR3 comprises 16 residues. Germline CDR1 SGHKS, CDR2 YYEKEE (reference sequence). V dropped 0 bases and J dropped 2 bases, with 13 bases sitting between them. The CDR3 sequence: CASSLGQRGSTDTQYF. In nucleotides, the CDR3 is TGTGCCAGCAGCTTGGGGCAGCGAGGGTCCACAGATACGCAGTATTTT.

The J gene is TRBJ2-5, the V gene TRBV11-3; TRBD2 matches at 7 bases. Germline loops: CDR1 SGHNT, CDR2 YENEEA. This CDR3 is built from 14 residues. V was clipped by 4 bases and J by 1 base; unmatched bases: 3. CDR3 in DNA: TGTGCCAGCAGCTCCCGCGGGGGCCAAGAGACCCAGTACTTC. This sequence encodes CASSSRGGQETQYF.

The chain recombines TRBV12-5 with TRBJ2-3; D is possibly TRBD1 (6 bases). V was shortened by 2 bases and J by 1 base, with 19 bases between the two germline ends. This CDR3 is 18 amino acids long. Per germline, CDR1 LGHNT and CDR2 FRNRAP. The CDR3 sequence: CASGLPFHRALGTDTQYF. The CDR3 bases are TGTGCTAGTGGTTTGCCTTTTCACAGGGCCCTTGGCACAGATACGCAGTATTTT.

V is TRBV4-3 and J is TRBJ2-7; tentative D call: TRBD2 (5 bases). The length of the CDR3 is 16 residues. V shed 0 bases and J shed 5 bases, with 17 bases lying between them. Looked up from germline, CDR1 is LGHNA and CDR2 is YSLEER. The CDR3 is CASSQDPSGQLNEQYF. In nucleotides, the CDR3 is TGCGCCAGCAGCCAAGATCCCAGCGGTCAACTAAACGAGCAGTACTTC.

This chain uses TRBV19 with TRBJ1-1, with a tentative D call TRBD1 (5 bases). The CDR3 extends over 13 amino acids. Germline V gene data show CDR1 as LNHDA and CDR2 as SQIVND (reference sequence). V was trimmed by 5 bases and J by 4 bases, leaving 11 bases between them. This CDR3 reads CASSGSGGTEAFF. The CDR3 DNA is TGTGCCAGTAGTGGATCGGGGGGCACTGAAGCTTTCTTT.

This clone occurred a few times. The CDR3 sequence: CAISESTAGLKQFF. CDR3 DNA sequence: TGTGCCATCAGTGAGTCGACGGCAGGGCTTAAGCAGTTCTTC. The chain links TRBV10-3 to TRBJ2-1, with D maybe TRBD1 (5 bases). The CDR3 is 14 amino acids. V was trimmed by 0 bases and J by 11 bases, leaving 14 bases between them. CDR1 and CDR2 from the germline V gene are ENHRY and SYGVKD.

This clone occurred a few times. The V and J genes are TRBV27 and TRBJ1-1; a weak D match, TRBD1 (5 bases). This CDR3 has 18 amino acids. V was cut by 6 bases and J by 2 bases, with 25 bases left in between. Germline V gene sequence: CDR1 MNHEY, CDR2 SMNVEV (reference sequence). CDR3 in DNA: TGTGCCAGCAGCCCGGGGGGGGGTATGTTCCCGCTCAACACTGAAGCTTTCTTT. It encodes CASSPGGGMFPLNTEAFF.

The chain joins TRBV5-1 to TRBJ1-1, with 8 positions matching TRBD1. The trim removed 1 base at V and 7 bases at J, leaving 3 bases unmatched. Germline V CDR1 and CDR2: SGHRS, YFSETQ. The CDR3 consists of 13 residues. DNA for the CDR3: TGCGCCAGCAGCTTGCGGACAGGGTTTGAAGCTTTCTTT. It yields the protein CASSLRTGFEAFF. Variable domain in full (rest from reference TRBV5-1 and TRBJ1-1): KAGVTQTPRYLIKTRGQQVTLSCSPISGHRSVSWYQQTPGQGLQFLFEYFSETQRNKGNFPGRFSGRQFSNSRSEMNVSTLELGDSALYLCASSLRTGFEAFFGQGTRLTVV.

This clone has a handful of counts. The chain recombines TRBV7-2 with TRBJ1-4, with 8 nucleotides matching TRBD1. CDR3 length: 15 amino acids. The V gene's germline CDR1 is SGHTA and CDR2 FQGNSA. The V and J ends lost 5 bases and 8 bases, in that order; junction bases with no gene match: 10. The CDR3 reads CASSLPTGASEKLFF. The DNA of the CDR3 is TGTGCCAGCAGCCTTCCGACAGGGGCGTCGGAAAAACTGTTTTTT.

The V call is TRBV2, the J call TRBJ2-5; D might be TRBD2 (6 bases). Trimming cost V 2 bases and J 5 bases, with 12 bases left between them. The CDR3 loop spans 14 amino acids. In germline, CDR1 is SNHLY, CDR2 FYNNEI. CDR3 DNA sequence: TGTGCCAGCAGTGAACAAGGAGGGCGGGAGACCCAGTACTTC. Protein sequence: CASSEQGGRETQYF.

The chain joins TRBV6-5 to TRBJ1-1; D ambiguous. The CDR3 covers 14 residues. Germline assignment: CDR1 MNHEY and CDR2 SVGAGI. V was shortened by 7 bases and J by 4 bases, with 16 bases between the two germline ends. CDR3 region: CASNLRRESTEAFF. The CDR3 DNA is TGTGCCAGCAACCTCCGAAGGGAGAGCACTGAAGCTTTCTTT.

The gene calls are TRBV10-3 and TRBJ2-7; D perhaps matches TRBD1 (6 bases). CDR3 length equals 14 residues. Deletions cut 0 bases from V and 6 bases from J, with 12 bases between. From germline, CDR1 is ENHRY and CDR2 SYGVKD. Here the CDR3 DNA reads TGTGCCATCAGTGAGTCAGGGGGTTCGGTCGAGCAGTACTTC. Its protein is CAISESGGSVEQYF.

The chain couples TRBV7-9 to TRBJ1-3; maybe TRBD1 (5 bases). V lost 5 bases and J 1 base, leaving 15 bases between the germline ends. Per germline, CDR1 SEHNR and CDR2 FQNEAQ (reference sequence). This CDR3 is 16 amino acids long. The CDR3, as DNA: TGTGCCAGCAGCGCCACTCCAGGGTATTCTGGAAACACCATATATTTT. Translating it yields CASSATPGYSGNTIYF.

This clone was seen once. The chain joins TRBV9 to TRBJ2-3; D not certain. The germline V and J ends were trimmed by 2 bases and 1 base, with 8 bases remaining between them. The germline V gene has CDR1 SGDLS and CDR2 YYNGEE. This CDR3 spans 14 amino acids. The CDR3, as DNA: TGTGCCAGCAGCGTTCTTACAGGCACAGATACGCAGTATTTT. This gives the protein CASSVLTGTDTQYF.